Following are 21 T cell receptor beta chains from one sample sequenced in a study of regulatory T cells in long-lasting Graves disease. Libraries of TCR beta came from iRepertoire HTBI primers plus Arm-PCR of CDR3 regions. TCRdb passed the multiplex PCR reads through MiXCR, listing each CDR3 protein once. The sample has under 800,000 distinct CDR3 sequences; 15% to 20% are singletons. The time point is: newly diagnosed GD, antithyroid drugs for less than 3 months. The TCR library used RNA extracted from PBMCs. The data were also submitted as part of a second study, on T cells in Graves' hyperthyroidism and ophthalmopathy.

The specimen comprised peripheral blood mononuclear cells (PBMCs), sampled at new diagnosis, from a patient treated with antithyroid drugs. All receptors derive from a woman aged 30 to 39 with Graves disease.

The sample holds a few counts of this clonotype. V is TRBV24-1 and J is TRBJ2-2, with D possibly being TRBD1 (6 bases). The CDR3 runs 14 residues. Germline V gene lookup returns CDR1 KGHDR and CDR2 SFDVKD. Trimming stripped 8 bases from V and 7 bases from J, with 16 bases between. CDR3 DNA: TGTGCCACCATAGGGAACAGGGATGACGGGGAGCTGTTTTTT. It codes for CATIGNRDDGELFF.

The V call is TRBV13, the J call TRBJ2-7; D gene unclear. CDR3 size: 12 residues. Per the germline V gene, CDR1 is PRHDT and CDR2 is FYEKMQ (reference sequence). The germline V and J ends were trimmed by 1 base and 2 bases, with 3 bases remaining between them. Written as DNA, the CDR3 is TGTGCCAGCAGCTTAGAGCCCTACGAGCAGTACTTC. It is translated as CASSLEPYEQYF.

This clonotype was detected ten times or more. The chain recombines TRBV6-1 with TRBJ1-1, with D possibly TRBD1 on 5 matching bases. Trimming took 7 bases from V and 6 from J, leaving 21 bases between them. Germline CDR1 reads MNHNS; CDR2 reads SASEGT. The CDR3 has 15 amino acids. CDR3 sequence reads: CASTQGELRGAEAFF. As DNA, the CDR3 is TGTGCCAGCACCCAAGGGGAGCTACGCGGGGCTGAAGCTTTCTTT.

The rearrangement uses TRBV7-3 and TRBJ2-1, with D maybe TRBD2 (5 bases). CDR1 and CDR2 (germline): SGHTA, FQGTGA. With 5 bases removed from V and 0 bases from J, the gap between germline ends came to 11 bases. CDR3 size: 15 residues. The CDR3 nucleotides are TGTGCCAGCAGCCCCCCGGGAATCTCCTACAATGAGCAGTTCTTC. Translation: CASSPPGISYNEQFF. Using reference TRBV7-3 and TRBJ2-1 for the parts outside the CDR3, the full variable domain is GAGVSQTPSNKVTEKGKYVELRCDPISGHTALYWYRQSLGQGPEFLIYFQGTGAADDSGLPNDRFFAVRPEGSVSTLKIQRTERGDSAVYLCASSPPGISYNEQFFGPGTRLTVL.

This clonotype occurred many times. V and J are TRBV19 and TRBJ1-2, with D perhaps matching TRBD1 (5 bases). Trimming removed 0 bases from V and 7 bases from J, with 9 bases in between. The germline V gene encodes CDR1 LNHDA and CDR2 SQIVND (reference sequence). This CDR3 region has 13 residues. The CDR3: CASSIDGTRGYTF. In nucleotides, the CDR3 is TGTGCCAGTAGTATAGACGGGACGCGTGGCTACACCTTC.

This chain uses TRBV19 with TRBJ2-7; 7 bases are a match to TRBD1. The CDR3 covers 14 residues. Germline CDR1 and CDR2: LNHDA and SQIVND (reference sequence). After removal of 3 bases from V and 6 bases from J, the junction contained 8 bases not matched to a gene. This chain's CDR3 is CASSIGAGGSEQYF. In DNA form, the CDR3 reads TGTGCCAGTAGTATTGGGGCAGGGGGATCCGAGCAGTACTTC.

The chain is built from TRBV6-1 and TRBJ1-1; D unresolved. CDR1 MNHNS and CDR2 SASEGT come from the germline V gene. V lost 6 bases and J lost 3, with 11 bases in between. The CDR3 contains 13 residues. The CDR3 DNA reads TGTGCCAGCAGACTTGGAGGGTACACTGAAGCTTTCTTT. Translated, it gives CASRLGGYTEAFF.

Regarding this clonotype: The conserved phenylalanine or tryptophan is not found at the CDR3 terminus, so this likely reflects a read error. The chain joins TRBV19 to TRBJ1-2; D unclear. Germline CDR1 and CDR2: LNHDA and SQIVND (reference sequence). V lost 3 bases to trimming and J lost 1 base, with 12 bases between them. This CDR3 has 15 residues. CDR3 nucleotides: TGTGCCAGTAGTATTCAACGGCAGGTTAACTATGGCTACACCCTC. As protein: CASSIQRQVNYGYTL.

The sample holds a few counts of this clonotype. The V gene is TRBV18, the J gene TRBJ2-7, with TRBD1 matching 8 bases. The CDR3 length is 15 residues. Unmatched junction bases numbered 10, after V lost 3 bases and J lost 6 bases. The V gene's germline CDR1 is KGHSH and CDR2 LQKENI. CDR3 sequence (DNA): TGTGCCAGCTCACCTAAGACAGGGGCCGAACGCGAGCAGTACTTC. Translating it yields CASSPKTGAEREQYF.

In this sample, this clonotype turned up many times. The CDR3 reads CSADWTGSNEQFF. In DNA, the CDR3 is TGCAGTGCTGATTGGACAGGGAGCAATGAGCAGTTCTTC. The J gene is TRBJ2-1, the V gene TRBV20-1, with 8 bases fitting TRBD1. The V gene end was trimmed by 5 bases and the J gene end by 6 bases; junction bases not matched to a gene: 6. The CDR3 sequence is 13 residues long. Germline assignment: CDR1 DFQATT and CDR2 SNEGSKA (reference sequence).

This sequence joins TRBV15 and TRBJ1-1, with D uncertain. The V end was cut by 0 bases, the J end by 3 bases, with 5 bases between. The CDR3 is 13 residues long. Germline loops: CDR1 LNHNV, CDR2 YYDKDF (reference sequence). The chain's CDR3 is CATSREGYTEAFF. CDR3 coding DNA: TGTGCCACCAGCAGAGAGGGGTACACTGAAGCTTTCTTT.

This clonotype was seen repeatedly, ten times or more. CDR3 protein: CASSLARTGSPEQYF. DNA of the CDR3: TGTGCCAGCAGCTTAGCTAGGACTGGCTCCCCCGAGCAGTACTTC. This chain connects TRBV7-2 to TRBJ2-7; TRBD2 might be the D (5 bases). V gave up 0 bases and J gave up 6 bases, with 15 bases separating them. Germline-derived CDR1 and CDR2 are SGHTA and FQGNSA. The CDR3 length is 15 residues.

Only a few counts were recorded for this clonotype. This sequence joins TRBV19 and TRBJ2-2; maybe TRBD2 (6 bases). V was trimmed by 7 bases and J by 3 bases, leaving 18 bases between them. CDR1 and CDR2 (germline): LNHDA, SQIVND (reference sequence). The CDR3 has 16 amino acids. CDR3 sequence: CASTRGGGMDTGELFF. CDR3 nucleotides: TGTGCCAGTACCCGTGGTGGGGGGATGGACACCGGGGAGCTGTTTTTT.

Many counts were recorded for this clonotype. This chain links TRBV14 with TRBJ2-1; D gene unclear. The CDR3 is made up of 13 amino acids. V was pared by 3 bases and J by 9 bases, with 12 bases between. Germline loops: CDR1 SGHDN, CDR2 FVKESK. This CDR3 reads CASSQHETGEQFF. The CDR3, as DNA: TGTGCCAGCAGCCAGCACGAGACCGGTGAGCAGTTCTTC.

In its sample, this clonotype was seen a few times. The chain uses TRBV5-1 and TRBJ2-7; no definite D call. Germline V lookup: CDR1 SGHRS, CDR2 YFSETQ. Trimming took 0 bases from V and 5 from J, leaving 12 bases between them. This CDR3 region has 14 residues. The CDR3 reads CASSLGRQVDEQYF. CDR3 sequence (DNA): TGCGCCAGCAGCTTGGGCCGCCAAGTAGACGAGCAGTACTTC. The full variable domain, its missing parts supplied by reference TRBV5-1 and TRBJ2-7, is KAGVTQTPRYLIKTRGQQVTLSCSPISGHRSVSWYQQTPGQGLQFLFEYFSETQRNKGNFPGRFSGRQFSNSRSEMNVSTLELGDSALYLCASSLGRQVDEQYFGPGTRLTVT.

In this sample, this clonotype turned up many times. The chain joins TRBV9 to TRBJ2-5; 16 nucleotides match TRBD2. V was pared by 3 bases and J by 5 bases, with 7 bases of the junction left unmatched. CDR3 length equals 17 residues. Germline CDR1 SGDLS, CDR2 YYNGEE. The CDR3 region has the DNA TGTGCCAGCAGCGCAGGGACTAGCGGGAGGGCCCAGGAGACCCAGTACTTC. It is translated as CASSAGTSGRAQETQYF.

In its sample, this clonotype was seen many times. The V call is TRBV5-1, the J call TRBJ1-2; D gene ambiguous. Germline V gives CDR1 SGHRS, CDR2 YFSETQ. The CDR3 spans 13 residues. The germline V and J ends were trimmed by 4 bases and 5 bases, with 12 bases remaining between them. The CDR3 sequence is CASSPPDGYGYTF. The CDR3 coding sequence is TGCGCCAGCAGCCCCCCGGACGGATATGGCTACACCTTC.

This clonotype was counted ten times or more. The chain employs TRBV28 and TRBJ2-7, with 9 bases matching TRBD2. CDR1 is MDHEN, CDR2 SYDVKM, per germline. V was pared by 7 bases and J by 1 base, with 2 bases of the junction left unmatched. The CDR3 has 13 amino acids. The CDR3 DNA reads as TGTGCCAGCAAAGCGGGAGGATCCTACGAGCAGTACTTC. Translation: CASKAGGSYEQYF.

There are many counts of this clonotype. The CDR3 protein is CASKGTASSYEQYF. The CDR3 region has the DNA TGCGCCAGCAAGGGGACAGCGAGCTCCTACGAGCAGTACTTC. The V and J genes are TRBV5-1 and TRBJ2-7; 7 nucleotides align to TRBD1. The V gene's germline CDR1 is SGHRS and CDR2 YFSETQ. CDR3 length: 14 residues. Losses at the gene ends were 6 bases for V and 0 bases for J; bases not matched to a gene: 6.

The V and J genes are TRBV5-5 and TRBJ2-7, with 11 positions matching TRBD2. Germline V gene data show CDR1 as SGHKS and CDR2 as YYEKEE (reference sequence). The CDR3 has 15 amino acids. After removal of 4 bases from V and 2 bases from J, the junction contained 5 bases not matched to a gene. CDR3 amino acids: CASSAGLAVTYEQYF. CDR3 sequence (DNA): TGTGCCAGCAGCGCGGGACTAGCGGTTACCTACGAGCAGTACTTC.

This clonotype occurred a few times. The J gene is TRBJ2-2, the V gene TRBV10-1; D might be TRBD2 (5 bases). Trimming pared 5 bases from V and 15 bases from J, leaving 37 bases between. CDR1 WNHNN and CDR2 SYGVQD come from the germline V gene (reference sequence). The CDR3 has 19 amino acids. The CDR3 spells CASSNQRNSEGIYRGVMFF. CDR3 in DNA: TGCGCCAGCAGTAATCAACGGAATAGTGAGGGCATTTACCGGGGAGTGATGTTTTTT.